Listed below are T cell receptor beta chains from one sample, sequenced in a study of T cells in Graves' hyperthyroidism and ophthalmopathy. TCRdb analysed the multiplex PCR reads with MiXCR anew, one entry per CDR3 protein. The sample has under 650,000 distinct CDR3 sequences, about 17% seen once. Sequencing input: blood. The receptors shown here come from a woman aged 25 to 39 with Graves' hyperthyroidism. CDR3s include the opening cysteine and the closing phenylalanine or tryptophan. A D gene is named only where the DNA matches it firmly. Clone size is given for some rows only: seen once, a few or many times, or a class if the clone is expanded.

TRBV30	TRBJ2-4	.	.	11	CAWSSRDIQYF	TGTGCCTGGAGCTCGAGGGACATTCAGTACTTC
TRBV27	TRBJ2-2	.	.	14	CASGRHRNTGELFF	TGTGCCAGCGGTCGACATCGTAACACCGGGGAGCTGTTTTTT
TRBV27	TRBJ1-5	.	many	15	CASSFWQGSNQPQHF	TGTGCCAGCAGTTTCTGGCAGGGGAGCAATCAGCCCCAGCATTTT
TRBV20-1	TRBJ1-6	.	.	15	CSARDQKGTDSPLHF	TGCAGTGCTAGAGATCAAAAGGGAACCGATTCACCCCTCCACTTT
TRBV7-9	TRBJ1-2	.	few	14	CASSLVEGLFGYTF	TGTGCCAGCAGCTTAGTCGAGGGGCTCTTTGGCTACACCTTC
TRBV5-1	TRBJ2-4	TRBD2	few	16	CASSPESGSWKNIQYF	TGCGCCAGCAGCCCGGAGAGCGGGAGTTGGAAAAACATTCAGTACTTC
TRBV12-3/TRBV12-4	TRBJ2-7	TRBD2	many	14	CASSTRLARYEQYF	TGTGCCAGCAGTACGAGACTAGCGAGGTACGAGCAGTACTTC
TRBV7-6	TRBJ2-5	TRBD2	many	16	CASSLGRERAQETQYF	TGTGCCAGCAGCTTAGGGCGGGAGCGGGCCCAAGAGACCCAGTACTTC
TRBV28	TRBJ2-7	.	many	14	CASSTDRPRDEQYF	TGTGCCAGCAGTACGGACAGACCGCGGGACGAGCAGTACTTC
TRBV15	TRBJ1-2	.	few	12	CATSREGERYTF	TGTGCCACCAGCAGAGAAGGTGAGCGCTACACCTTC
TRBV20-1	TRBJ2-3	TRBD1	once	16	CSAKIDRGTSTDTQYF	TGCAGTGCTAAAATAGACAGGGGTACTAGCACAGATACGCAGTATTTT
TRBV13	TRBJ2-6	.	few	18	CASSPWGGFPSGANVLTF	TGTGCCAGCAGCCCGTGGGGTGGTTTTCCCTCTGGGGCCAACGTCCTGACTTTC
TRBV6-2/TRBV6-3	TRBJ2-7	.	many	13	CASSYQQSYEQYF	TGTGCCAGCAGTTACCAGCAGTCTTACGAGCAGTACTTC
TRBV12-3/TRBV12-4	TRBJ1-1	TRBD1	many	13	CASSRTGYTEAFF	TGTGCCAGCAGTCGGACAGGGTACACTGAAGCTTTCTTT
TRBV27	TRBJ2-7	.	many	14	CASSLGTNDYEQYF	TGTGCCAGCAGTCTGGGGACAAACGACTACGAGCAGTACTTC
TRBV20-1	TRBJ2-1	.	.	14	CSARDRVGYNEQFF	TGCAGTGCTAGAGATCGGGTAGGCTACAATGAGCAGTTCTTC
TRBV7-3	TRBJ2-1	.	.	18	CASSLNPYAGNSYNEQFF	TGTGCCAGCAGCTTAAACCCTTATGCGGGGAACTCCTACAATGAGCAGTTCTTC
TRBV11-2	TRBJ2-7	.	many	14	CASSPLGPSYEQYF	TGTGCCAGCAGCCCTCTCGGGCCTTCCTACGAGCAGTACTTC
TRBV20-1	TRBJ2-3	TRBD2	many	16	CSASKGLARSTDTQYF	TGCAGTGCTTCTAAGGGACTAGCGCGAAGCACAGATACGCAGTATTTT
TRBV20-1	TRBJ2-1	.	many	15	CSARDQQGTYNEQFF	TGCAGTGCTAGAGATCAACAGGGTACCTACAATGAGCAGTTCTTC
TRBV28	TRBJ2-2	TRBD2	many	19	CASSSGPGLAVLNTGELFF	TGTGCCAGCAGTTCCGGGCCGGGACTAGCGGTCCTGAACACCGGGGAGCTGTTTTTT
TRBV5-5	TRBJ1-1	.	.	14	CASSLLLSDTEAFF	TGTGCCAGCAGCTTGCTCCTCTCGGACACTGAAGCTTTCTTT
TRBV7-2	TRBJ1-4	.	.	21	CASSRRRGGGAQTATNEKLFF	TGTGCCAGCAGCCGGCGTCGAGGGGGGGGGGCACAAACTGCAACTAATGAAAAACTGTTTTTT
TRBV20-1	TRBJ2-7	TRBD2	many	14	CSAIPPGLAYEQYF	TGCAGTGCTATACCCCCGGGACTAGCCTACGAGCAGTACTTC
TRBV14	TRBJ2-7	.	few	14	CASSPHNSNYEQYF	TGTGCCAGCAGCCCGCATAACTCCAACTACGAGCAGTACTTC
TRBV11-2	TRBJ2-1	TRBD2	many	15	CASSSKLAGGNEQFF	TGTGCCAGCAGCTCCAAGCTAGCGGGAGGCAATGAGCAGTTCTTC
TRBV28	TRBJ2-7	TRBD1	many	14	CASSWTGGGYEQYF	TGTGCCAGCAGTTGGACAGGGGGCGGCTACGAGCAGTACTTC
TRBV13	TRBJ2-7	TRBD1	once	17	CASSFIDRGQGAHEQYF	TGTGCCAGCAGCTTCATAGATAGAGGACAGGGCGCCCACGAGCAGTACTTC
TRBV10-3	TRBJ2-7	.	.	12	CATQGGADEQYF	TGTGCCACCCAAGGGGGGGCCGACGAGCAGTACTTC
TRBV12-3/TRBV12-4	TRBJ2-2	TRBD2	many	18	CASRPGLAGGPNTGELFF	TGTGCCAGCAGACCTGGACTAGCGGGAGGCCCAAACACCGGGGAGCTGTTTTTT
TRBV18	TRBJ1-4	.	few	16	CASSPSPTDLNEKLFF	TGTGCCAGCTCACCGTCACCGACAGACCTTAATGAAAAACTGTTTTTT
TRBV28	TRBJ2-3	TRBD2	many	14	CASSWGGGTDTQYF	TGTGCCAGCAGTTGGGGGGGGGGCACAGATACGCAGTATTTT
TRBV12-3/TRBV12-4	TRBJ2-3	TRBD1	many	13	CASTRQGPDTQYF	TGTGCCAGCACTCGACAGGGCCCAGATACGCAGTATTTT
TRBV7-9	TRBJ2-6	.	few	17	CASSLVTDLSGANVLTF	TGTGCCAGCAGCTTAGTAACGGACCTCTCTGGGGCCAACGTCCTGACTTTC
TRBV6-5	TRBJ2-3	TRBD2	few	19	CASSYSGLAGGGNTDTQYF	TGTGCCAGCAGTTACTCGGGACTAGCGGGGGGGGGGAACACAGATACGCAGTATTTT
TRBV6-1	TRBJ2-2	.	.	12	CASRGARRELFF	TGTGCCAGCCGGGGAGCGAGAAGGGAGCTGTTTTTT
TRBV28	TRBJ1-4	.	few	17	CATWDFSLRGVYEKLFF	TGTGCCACCTGGGACTTCTCCCTAAGGGGTGTTTATGAAAAACTGTTTTTT
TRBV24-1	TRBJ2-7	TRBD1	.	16	CATSGKTGGSYNEQYF	TGTGCCACCAGTGGTAAGACAGGGGGCTCCTACAATGAGCAGTACTTC
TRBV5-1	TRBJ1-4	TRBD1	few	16	CASSLAATGRNEKLFF	TGCGCCAGCAGCTTGGCCGCGACAGGGAGGAATGAAAAACTGTTTTTT
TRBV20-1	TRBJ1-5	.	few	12	CSARDLVQPQHF	TGCAGTGCTAGAGATCTGGTTCAGCCCCAGCATTTT
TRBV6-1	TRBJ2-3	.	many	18	CASSYRARNKQGTDTQYF	TGTGCCAGCAGTTACAGGGCTCGAAACAAACAGGGCACAGATACGCAGTATTTT
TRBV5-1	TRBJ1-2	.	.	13	CASSISTNYGYTF	TGCGCCAGCAGCATCTCCACTAACTATGGCTACACCTTC
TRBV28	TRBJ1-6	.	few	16	CASSLRGSSYNSPLHF	TGTGCCAGCAGTCTGCGGGGCAGCTCCTATAATTCACCCCTCCACTTT
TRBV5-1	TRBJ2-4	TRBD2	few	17	CASSLVAGGPGGNIQYF	TGCGCCAGCAGCTTGGTAGCGGGAGGGCCGGGGGGAAACATTCAGTACTTC
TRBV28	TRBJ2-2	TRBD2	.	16	CASSSPLAGGSGELFF	TGTGCCAGCAGTTCGCCCCTAGCGGGAGGATCCGGGGAGCTGTTTTTT
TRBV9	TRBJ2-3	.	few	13	CASSVGLRDTQYF	TGTGCCAGCAGCGTAGGACTGCGAGATACGCAGTATTTT
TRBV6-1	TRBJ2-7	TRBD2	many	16	CASSETRTSGLYEQYF	TGTGCCAGCAGTGAGACCCGGACTAGCGGCTTGTACGAGCAGTACTTC
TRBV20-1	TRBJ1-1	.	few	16	CSARNRRVVQNTEAFF	TGCAGTGCTAGAAACCGAAGGGTCGTGCAGAACACTGAAGCTTTCTTT
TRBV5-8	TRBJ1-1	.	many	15	CASSLVGRTNTEAFF	TGTGCCAGCAGCTTGGTTGGCAGGACGAACACTGAAGCTTTCTTT
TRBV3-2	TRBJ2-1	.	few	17	CASSQERERDQSCEQFF	TGTGCCAGCAGCCAAGAACGGGAGCGAGATCAATCTTGTGAGCAGTTCTTC
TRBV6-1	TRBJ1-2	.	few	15	CASSEYVMGQDGYTF	TGTGCCAGCAGTGAGTACGTGATGGGGCAGGACGGCTACACCTTC